This section outlines one TCR beta chain sequence together with its context. This sample was included in a study of T cell responses to AZD1222 COVID-19 vaccine. Only in-frame clones appear in the TCRdb table, and some are missing; sequencing was by immunoSEQ multiplex PCR. The data show about 110,000 clones, under 95% seen once. Trimming stripped 5 bases from V and 2 bases from J, with 16 bases between. CDR1 is PRHDT and CDR2 is FYEKMQ in the germline V gene (reference sequence). The CDR3 spans 16 residues. The V gene is TRBV13, the J gene TRBJ2-1, with D possibly matching TRBD2 (5 bases). Sequences were derived from peripheral blood, sampled 28 days after the second AZD1222 dose. The receptor was isolated from an adult who received the AZD1222 COVID-19 vaccine. The CDR3 spells CASSTRSGPPYNEQFF. CDR3 DNA sequence: TGTGCCAGCAGCACACGGAGCGGCCCTCCCTACAATGAGCAGTTCTTC.